This is a list of T cell receptor beta chains from one sample in a study of shared clonotypes between healthy human individuals. Here immunoSEQ multiplex PCR was the method, and the copy in TCRdb shows in-frame clones only, minus some. The sample gives approximately 2.5 million clones, approximately 93% of which show up once; 0.36% is in the top ten. The sequenced sample consisted of naive CD4+ T cells from PBMCs. The receptors stem from a young man in good health. Some clones in this sample may be carry-over from other donors' samples. Each CDR3 is given with its conserved first and last residue. A D gene is named only where the DNA matches it firmly. Clone size is stated in some rows and not others, as once, few, many or a class when expanded.

d_call,j_call,clone_size,v_call,cdr3_aa,cdr3_nt
NA,TRBJ2-7,NA,TRBV18,CASSPGRTSYEQYF,TGTGCCAGCTCGCCGGGCAGGACCTCCTACGAGCAGTACTTC
NA,TRBJ2-7,NA,TRBV16,CASSQFSGSYEQYF,TGTGCCAGCAGCCAATTCTCTGGGTCCTACGAGCAGTACTTC
NA,TRBJ2-1,NA,TRBV30,CAWNLQLSYNEQFF,TGTGCCTGGAATTTGCAGCTGTCCTACAATGAGCAGTTCTTC
TRBD2,TRBJ2-3,NA,TRBV28,CASSASGTGTDTQYF,TGTGCCAGCAGTGCTAGCGGGACTGGCACAGATACGCAGTATTTT
NA,TRBJ2-2,few,TRBV7-9,CASRTTWTGELFF,TGTGCCAGCAGAACAACCTGGACCGGGGAGCTGTTTTTT
NA,TRBJ2-3,NA,TRBV10-3,CAISDDTRTRTDTQYF,TGTGCCATCAGTGACGATACTCGGACCCGCACAGATACGCAGTATTTT
NA,TRBJ2-7,NA,TRBV7-6,CASSLDEGAEQYF,TGTGCCAGCAGCTTAGATGAAGGGGCCGAGCAGTACTTC
NA,TRBJ2-5,NA,TRBV28,CASSLTGIQETQYF,TGTGCCAGCAGTTTGACCGGAATTCAAGAGACCCAGTACTTC
NA,TRBJ2-1,NA,TRBV28,CASSSHIGRGPYNEQFF,TGTGCCAGCAGTTCTCACATAGGGCGGGGACCCTACAATGAGCAGTTCTTC
NA,TRBJ2-7,NA,TRBV20-1,CSAFRVGEQYF,TGCAGTGCTTTCAGGGTCGGCGAGCAGTACTTC
TRBD2,TRBJ2-1,once,TRBV7-9,CASSLSTSGSYNEQFF,TGTGCCAGCAGCCTGTCGACTAGCGGGAGCTACAATGAGCAGTTCTTC
NA,TRBJ2-5,NA,TRBV19,CASSIWGANKETQYF,TGTGCCAGTAGTATTTGGGGGGCGAATAAAGAGACCCAGTACTTC
NA,TRBJ2-7,few,TRBV5-8,CASSSLYEQYF,TGTGCCAGCAGTTCCCTGTACGAGCAGTACTTC
NA,TRBJ2-7,NA,TRBV9,CASSITDKVSYEQYF,TGTGCCAGCAGCATTACGGACAAGGTCTCCTACGAGCAGTACTTC
TRBD2,TRBJ2-3,NA,TRBV9,CASSQTSGITDTQYF,TGTGCCAGCAGCCAGACTAGCGGAATAACAGATACGCAGTATTTT
NA,TRBJ2-6,NA,TRBV4-1,CASSQVGSGANVLTF,TGCGCCAGCAGCCAAGTTGGGTCTGGGGCCAACGTCCTGACTTTC
TRBD1,TRBJ1-3,NA,TRBV7-2,CASSWTGGLSGNTIYF,TGTGCCAGCAGTTGGACAGGGGGCCTCTCTGGAAACACCATATATTTT
TRBD2,TRBJ2-5,NA,TRBV5-4,CASSRGVGAGVWETQYF,TGTGCCAGCAGCCGGGGGGTAGGAGCGGGAGTATGGGAGACCCAGTACTTC
NA,TRBJ2-7,NA,TRBV19,CASSKRPFGGEQYF,TGTGCCAGTAGCAAACGACCCTTCGGCGGCGAGCAGTACTTC
TRBD1,TRBJ2-2,NA,TRBV29-1,CSGGTGTGRFTGELFF,TGCAGCGGGGGCACCGGGACAGGGAGATTCACCGGGGAGCTGTTTTTT
TRBD2,TRBJ2-5,NA,TRBV29-1,CSVLTSGETQYF,TGCAGCGTTTTAACTAGCGGAGAGACCCAGTACTTC
NA,TRBJ2-1,NA,TRBV6-4,CASSDDAFANEQFF,TGTGCCAGCAGTGACGACGCCTTTGCCAATGAGCAGTTCTTC
NA,TRBJ1-5,few,TRBV27,CASSFYSNQPQHF,TGTGCCAGCAGTTTCTATAGCAATCAGCCCCAGCATTTT
NA,TRBJ2-5,NA,TRBV28,CASRQSRETQYF,TGTGCCAGCAGACAGTCCCGGGAGACCCAGTACTTC
NA,TRBJ2-7,NA,TRBV4-3,CASSQGASENYEQYF,TGCGCCAGCAGCCAAGGGGCTAGCGAAAACTACGAGCAGTACTTC
TRBD2,TRBJ2-5,NA,TRBV4-2,CASSQVISGRMKTQYF,TGTGCCAGCAGCCAAGTTATAAGCGGGAGGATGAAGACCCAGTACTTC
NA,TRBJ1-1,NA,TRBV6-5,CASSYSGGEAFF,TGTGCCAGCAGTTACTCGGGCGGAGAAGCTTTCTTT
NA,TRBJ2-5,NA,TRBV6-6,CASSSPAWGRETQYF,TGTGCCAGCAGTTCCCCTGCGTGGGGGAGGGAGACCCAGTACTTC
NA,TRBJ2-3,NA,TRBV15,CATSRVGRATDTQYF,TGTGCCACCAGCAGAGTGGGCAGGGCGACAGATACGCAGTATTTT
NA,TRBJ2-4,once,TRBV7-2,CASSAQLNIQYF,TGTGCCAGCAGCGCGCAATTAAACATTCAGTACTTC